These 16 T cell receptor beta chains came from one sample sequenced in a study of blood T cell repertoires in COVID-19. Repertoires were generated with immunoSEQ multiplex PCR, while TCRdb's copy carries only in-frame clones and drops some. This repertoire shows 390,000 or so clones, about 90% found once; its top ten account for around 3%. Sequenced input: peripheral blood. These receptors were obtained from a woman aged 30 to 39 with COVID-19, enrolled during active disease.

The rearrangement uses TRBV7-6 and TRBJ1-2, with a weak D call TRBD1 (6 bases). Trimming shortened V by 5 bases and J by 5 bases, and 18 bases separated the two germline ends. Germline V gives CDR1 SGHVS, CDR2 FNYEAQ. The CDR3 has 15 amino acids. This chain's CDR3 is CASSPGAGGGYGYTF. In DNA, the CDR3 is TGTGCCAGCAGCCCCGGGGCGGGAGGGGGATATGGCTACACCTTC.

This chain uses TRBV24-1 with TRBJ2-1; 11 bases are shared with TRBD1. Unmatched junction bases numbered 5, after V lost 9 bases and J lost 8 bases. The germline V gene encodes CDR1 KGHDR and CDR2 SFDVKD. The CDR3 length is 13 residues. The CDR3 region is CATSDRGRDEQFF. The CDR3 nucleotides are TGTGCCACCTCGGACAGGGGGCGGGATGAGCAGTTCTTC.

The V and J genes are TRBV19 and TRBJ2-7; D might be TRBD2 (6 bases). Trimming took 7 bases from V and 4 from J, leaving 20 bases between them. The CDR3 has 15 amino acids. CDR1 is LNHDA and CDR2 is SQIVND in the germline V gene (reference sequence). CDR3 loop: CASKSGPGESYEQYF. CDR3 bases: TGTGCCAGTAAATCGGGGCCGGGGGAATCTTACGAGCAGTACTTC.

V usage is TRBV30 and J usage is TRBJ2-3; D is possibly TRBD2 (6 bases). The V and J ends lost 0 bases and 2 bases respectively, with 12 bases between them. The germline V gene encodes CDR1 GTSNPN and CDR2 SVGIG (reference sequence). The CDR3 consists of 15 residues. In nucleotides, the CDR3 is TGTGCCTGGAGTGTAACGGGAGCGAACACAGATACGCAGTATTTT. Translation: CAWSVTGANTDTQYF.

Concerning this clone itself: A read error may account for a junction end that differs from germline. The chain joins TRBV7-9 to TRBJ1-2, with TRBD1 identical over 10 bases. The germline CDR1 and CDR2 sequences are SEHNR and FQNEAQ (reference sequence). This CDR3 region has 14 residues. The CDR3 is CASSFEPGQGPMRF. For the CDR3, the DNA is TGTGCCAGCAGCTTTGAACCGGGACAGGGGCCAATGAGATTC.

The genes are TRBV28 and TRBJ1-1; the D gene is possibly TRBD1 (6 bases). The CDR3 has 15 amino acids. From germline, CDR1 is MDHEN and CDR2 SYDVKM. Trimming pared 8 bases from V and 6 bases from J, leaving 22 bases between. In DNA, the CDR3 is TGTGCCAGCTTACTCCAACGGGGGGCGCCCGCTGAAGCTTTCTTT. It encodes CASLLQRGAPAEAFF.

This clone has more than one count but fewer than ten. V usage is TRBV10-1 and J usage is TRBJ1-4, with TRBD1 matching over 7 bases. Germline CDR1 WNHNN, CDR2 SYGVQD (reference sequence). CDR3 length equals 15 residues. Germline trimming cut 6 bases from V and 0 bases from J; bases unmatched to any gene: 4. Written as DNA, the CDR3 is TGCGCCAGCAGGGGACAGCAAGCAACTAATGAAAAACTGTTTTTT. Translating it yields CASRGQQATNEKLFF.

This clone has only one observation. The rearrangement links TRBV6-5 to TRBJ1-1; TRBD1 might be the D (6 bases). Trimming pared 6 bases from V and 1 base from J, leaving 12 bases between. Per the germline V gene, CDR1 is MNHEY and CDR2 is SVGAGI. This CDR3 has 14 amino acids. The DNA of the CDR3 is TGTGCCAGCAGCCGCGCAGGGGAGAACACTGAAGCTTTCTTT. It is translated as CASSRAGENTEAFF.

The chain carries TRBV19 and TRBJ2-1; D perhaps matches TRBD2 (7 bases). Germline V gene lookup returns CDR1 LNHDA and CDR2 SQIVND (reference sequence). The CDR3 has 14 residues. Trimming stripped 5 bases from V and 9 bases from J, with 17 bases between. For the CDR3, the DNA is TGTGCCAGTAGTGGGGGACTACCGGGGGCTGAGCAGTTCTTC. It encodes CASSGGLPGAEQFF.

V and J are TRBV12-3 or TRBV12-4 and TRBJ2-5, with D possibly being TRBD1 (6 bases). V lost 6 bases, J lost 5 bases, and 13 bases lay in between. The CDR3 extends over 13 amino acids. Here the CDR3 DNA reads TGTGCCAGCAGGCCCCGGACAGCGGAGACCCAGTACTTC. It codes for CASRPRTAETQYF.

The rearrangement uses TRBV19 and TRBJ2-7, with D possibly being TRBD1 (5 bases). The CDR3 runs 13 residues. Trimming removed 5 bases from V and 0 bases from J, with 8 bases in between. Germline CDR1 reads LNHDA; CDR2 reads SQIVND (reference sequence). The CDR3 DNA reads TGTGCCAGTAGTTGGCAGGGCTCCTACGAGCAGTACTTC. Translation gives CASSWQGSYEQYF.

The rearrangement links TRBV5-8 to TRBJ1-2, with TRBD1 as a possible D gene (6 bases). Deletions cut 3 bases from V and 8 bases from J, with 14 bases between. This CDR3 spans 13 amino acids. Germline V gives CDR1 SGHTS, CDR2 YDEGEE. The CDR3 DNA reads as TGTGCCAGCAGCTCCACGGCAGGGGAGGGCTACACCTTC. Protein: CASSSTAGEGYTF.

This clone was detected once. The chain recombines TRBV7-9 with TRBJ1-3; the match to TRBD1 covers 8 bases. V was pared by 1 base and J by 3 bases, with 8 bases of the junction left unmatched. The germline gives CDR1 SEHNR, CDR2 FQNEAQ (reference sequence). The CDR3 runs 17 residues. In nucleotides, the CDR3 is TGTGCCAGCAGCTTAGTTTACTTCGACAGGGGTGGAAACACCATATATTTT. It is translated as CASSLVYFDRGGNTIYF.

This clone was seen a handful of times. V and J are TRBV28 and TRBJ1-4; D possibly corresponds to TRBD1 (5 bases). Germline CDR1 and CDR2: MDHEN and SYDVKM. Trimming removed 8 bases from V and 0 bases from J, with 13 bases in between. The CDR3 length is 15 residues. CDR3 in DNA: TGTGCCAGCGGAGGATGGGGGGCAACTAATGAAAAACTGTTTTTT. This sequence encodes CASGGWGATNEKLFF. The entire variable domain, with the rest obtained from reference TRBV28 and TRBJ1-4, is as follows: DVKVTQSSRYLVKRTGEKVFLECVQDMDHENMFWYRQDPGLGLRLIYFSYDVKMKEKGDIPEGYSVSREKKERFSLILESASTNQTSMYLCASGGWGATNEKLFFGSGTQLSVL.

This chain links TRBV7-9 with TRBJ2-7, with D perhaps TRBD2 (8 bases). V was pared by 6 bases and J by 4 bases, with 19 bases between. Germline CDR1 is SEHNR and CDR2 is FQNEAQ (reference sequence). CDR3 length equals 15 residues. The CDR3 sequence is CASSLISGGQYEQYF. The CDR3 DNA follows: TGTGCCAGCAGTCTAATCAGCGGGGGACAGTACGAGCAGTACTTC.

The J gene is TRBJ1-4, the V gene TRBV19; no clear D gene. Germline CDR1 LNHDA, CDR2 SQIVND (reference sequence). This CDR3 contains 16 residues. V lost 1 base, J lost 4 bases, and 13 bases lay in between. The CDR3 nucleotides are TGTGCCAGTAGTATAGGGGGTCGGGGTGGTAATGAAAAACTGTTTTTT. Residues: CASSIGGRGGNEKLFF.